One sample yielded the 27 T cell receptor beta chains listed below, sequenced in a study of shared clonotypes between healthy human individuals. Generated by immunoSEQ multiplex PCR, the TCRdb table keeps only in-frame clones and is missing some. This table has some 2,500,000 clones, approximately 93% appearing once. The sample taken for sequencing was naive CD4+ T cells from PBMCs. The subset is: CD45RA+ positively selected. These receptors came from a man aged 18 to 30 in good health. Some clones in this sample may be carry-over from other donors' samples.

The chain joins TRBV19 to TRBJ1-3; possible D gene TRBD1, 6 bases. CDR3 size: 15 residues. V lost 6 bases and J lost 7, with 19 bases in between. CDR1 and CDR2 (germline): LNHDA, SQIVND (reference sequence). CDR3 in DNA: TGTGCCAGTAGCCCATGGGTCGACAGGTCCAACACCATATATTTT. This gives the protein CASSPWVDRSNTIYF.

J is TRBJ2-4 and V is TRBV11-2; 9 bases agree with TRBD1. The junction had 8 bases not matched to a gene; V was cut back by 5 bases and J by 6 bases. CDR3 length: 15 residues. CDR1 is SGHAT, CDR2 FQNNGV, per germline. The CDR3 DNA sequence: TGTGCCAGCAGCCCACGGACAGGGGTGGGAAACATTCAGTACTTC. Its protein is CASSPRTGVGNIQYF. Full variable domain (missing parts from reference TRBV11-2 and TRBJ2-4): EAGVAQSPRYKIIEKRQSVAFWCNPISGHATLYWYQQILGQGPKLLIQFQNNGVVDDSQLPKDRFSAERLKGVDSTLKIQPAKLEDSAVYLCASSPRTGVGNIQYFGAGTRLSVL.

This rearrangement joins TRBV6-6 to TRBJ2-7, with D possibly matching TRBD2 (6 bases). The CDR3 has 16 residues. V was trimmed by 2 bases and J by 4 bases, leaving 18 bases between them. Germline V gene lookup returns CDR1 MNHNY and CDR2 SVGAGI (reference sequence). CDR3 loop: CASSYTKPGSSYEQYF. DNA for the CDR3: TGTGCCAGCAGTTACACTAAACCCGGGAGCTCATACGAGCAGTACTTC.

The chain is built from TRBV2 and TRBJ2-1, with a tentative D call TRBD1 (6 bases). Trimming took off 3 bases at V and 6 bases at J, with 12 bases between the two ends. Germline V lookup: CDR1 SNHLY, CDR2 FYNNEI. The CDR3 runs 14 residues. DNA of the CDR3: TGTGCCAGCAGTGATCAGGGGACGGTCAATGAGCAGTTCTTC. This codes for CASSDQGTVNEQFF.

The chain is built from TRBV19 and TRBJ2-2; tentative D call: TRBD2 (6 bases). The CDR3 extends over 16 amino acids. Germline V gene lookup returns CDR1 LNHDA and CDR2 SQIVND (reference sequence). Trimming took 7 bases from V and 3 from J, leaving 18 bases between them. CDR3 DNA sequence: TGTGCCAGTAAAATGAAGGTCGGGAGCGACACCGGGGAGCTGTTTTTT. Its protein product is CASKMKVGSDTGELFF.

The gene calls are TRBV28 and TRBJ2-7, with 7 nucleotides matching TRBD2. Per germline, CDR1 MDHEN and CDR2 SYDVKM. Trimming cost V 7 bases and J 3 bases; bases outside gene matches: 6. The CDR3 sequence is 13 residues long. The CDR3 loop is CASKPGTNYEQYF. CDR3 DNA sequence: TGTGCCAGCAAACCCGGGACTAACTACGAGCAGTACTTC. Drawing the rest from reference TRBV28 and TRBJ2-7, the complete variable domain is DVKVTQSSRYLVKRTGEKVFLECVQDMDHENMFWYRQDPGLGLRLIYFSYDVKMKEKGDIPEGYSVSREKKERFSLILESASTNQTSMYLCASKPGTNYEQYFGPGTRLTVT.

This clone was seen only once. The V call is TRBV5-1, the J call TRBJ2-5; weak D call: TRBD2 (7 bases). The germline gives CDR1 SGHRS, CDR2 YFSETQ. V lost 3 bases and J lost 5, with 14 bases in between. This CDR3 is 14 amino acids long. CDR3 in amino acids: CASSSSGGRETQYF. CDR3 nucleotides: TGCGCCAGCAGCTCCTCGGGGGGCAGGGAGACCCAGTACTTC.

The CDR3 DNA sequence: TGCGCCAGCAGCCAAGAAGATCGAGCCGGGGGTGAAGCTTTCTTT. Translating it yields CASSQEDRAGGEAFF. This chain joins TRBV4-1 and TRBJ1-1, with D possibly being TRBD1 (5 bases). Trimming shortened V by 0 bases and J by 7 bases, and 15 bases separated the two germline ends. Germline V gene sequence: CDR1 MGHRA, CDR2 YSYEKL. CDR3 size: 15 residues.

The chain recombines TRBV30 with TRBJ2-3; 7 nucleotides agree with TRBD2. The CDR3 contains 13 residues. Germline V lookup: CDR1 GTSNPN, CDR2 SVGIG (reference sequence). J was trimmed by 5 bases and V by 2 bases; bases with no gene match: 4. CDR3 sequence reads: CAWSSGDLDTQYF. CDR3 coding DNA: TGTGCCTGGAGTAGCGGGGATTTAGATACGCAGTATTTT.

The chain joins TRBV29-1 to TRBJ2-5; 7 bases line up with TRBD1. V shed 1 base, J shed 4 bases, and the junction held 3 bases outside the gene matches. The length of the CDR3 is 13 residues. The V gene's germline CDR1 is SQVTM and CDR2 ANQGSEA. The CDR3 sequence is CSVEVRDRETQYF. CDR3 coding DNA: TGCAGCGTTGAAGTCCGGGACAGAGAGACCCAGTACTTC. The full variable domain, in which reference TRBV29-1 and TRBJ2-5 provide the parts outside the CDR3, is SAVISQKPSRDICQRGTSLTIQCQVDSQVTMMFWYRQQPGQSLTLIATANQGSEATYESGFVIDKFPISRPNLTFSTLTVSNMSPEDSSIYLCSVEVRDRETQYFGPGTRLLVL.

The J gene is TRBJ1-1, the V gene TRBV18, with D unclear. Between the trimmed V and J ends, which lost 0 bases and 5 bases, there was a span of 13 bases. The CDR3 is made up of 15 amino acids. In germline, CDR1 is KGHSH, CDR2 LQKENI. CDR3 nucleotides: TGTGCCAGCTCACCACCGTCGTTAGCTCGAACTGAAGCTTTCTTT. Translation gives CASSPPSLARTEAFF.

As for this clone: In the same sample, other DNA sequences code for this CDR3. The chain combines TRBV9 with TRBJ1-3; D ambiguous. The CDR3 runs to 14 residues. CDR1 is SGDLS, CDR2 YYNGEE, per germline. V was pared by 1 base and J by 4 bases, with 9 bases between. CDR3 region: CASSVSGSGNTIYF. As DNA, the CDR3 is TGTGCCAGCAGCGTATCGGGGAGCGGAAACACCATATATTTT.

This clone occurred once. The J gene is TRBJ2-3, the V gene TRBV10-1; TRBD2 aligns across 7 bases. CDR1 is WNHNN and CDR2 is SYGVQD in the germline V gene (reference sequence). V lost 6 bases and J lost 2; bases outside the gene matches: 5. There are 14 residues in the CDR3. This chain's CDR3 is CASSRAGVTDTQYF. CDR3 bases: TGCGCCAGCAGCCGTGCGGGAGTCACAGATACGCAGTATTTT.

This clone was detected once. The rearrangement uses TRBV14 and TRBJ2-7; 10 bases are shared with TRBD2. Trimming cost V 7 bases and J 7 bases; bases outside gene matches: 13. CDR3 length: 15 amino acids. Germline V gives CDR1 SGHDN, CDR2 FVKESK. The CDR3 is CASISAGGPRREQYF. As DNA, the CDR3 is TGTGCCAGCATTTCAGCGGGAGGGCCTAGGCGGGAGCAGTACTTC. The variable domain in full, completed from reference TRBV14 and TRBJ2-7, reads EAGVTQFPSHSVIEKGQTVTLRCDPISGHDNLYWYRRVMGKEIKFLLHFVKESKQDESGMPNNRFLAERTGGTYSTLKVQPAELEDSGVYFCASISAGGPRREQYFGPGTRLTVT.

This sequence joins TRBV28 and TRBJ1-5, with D unclear. V lost 3 bases and J lost 2, with 14 bases in between. This CDR3 region has 16 residues. Germline V gives CDR1 MDHEN, CDR2 SYDVKM. CDR3 residues: CASSFGLRRGNQPQHF. CDR3 DNA: TGTGCCAGCAGTTTCGGGCTCCGGAGGGGCAATCAGCCCCAGCATTTT.

This clone was detected once. The chain couples TRBV5-5 to TRBJ1-4; D uncertain. Trimming removed 0 bases from V and 10 bases from J, with 13 bases in between. Germline loops: CDR1 SGHKS, CDR2 YYEKEE (reference sequence). CDR3 length: 14 amino acids. This CDR3 reads CASSLGSTWGKLFF. The CDR3 region has the DNA TGTGCCAGCAGCTTGGGGTCCACGTGGGGAAAACTGTTTTTT.

The chain employs TRBV28 and TRBJ2-5, with D tentatively TRBD2 (6 bases). The tail of the sequence fits TRBJ2-7 better, so the J call may be wrong. Germline loops: CDR1 MDHEN, CDR2 SYDVKM. The CDR3 covers 14 residues. This chain's CDR3 is CASSRDSPYYEQYF. The CDR3 bases are TGTGCCAGCAGTCGGGACTCTCCATACTACGAGCAGTACTTC.

This clone was counted a single time. This sequence joins TRBV5-1 and TRBJ1-1, with TRBD1 as a possible D gene (5 bases). V lost 4 bases and J 4 bases, leaving 14 bases between the germline ends. This CDR3 is built from 14 residues. Germline V gene data show CDR1 as SGHRS and CDR2 as YFSETQ. CDR3 sequence: CASSPGTTGTEAFF. The DNA for the CDR3 is TGCGCCAGCAGCCCCGGGACCACGGGCACTGAAGCTTTCTTT.

This chain joins TRBV6-5 and TRBJ1-1, with D unresolved. With 4 bases removed from V and 4 bases from J, the gap between germline ends came to 13 bases. Germline V gene data show CDR1 as MNHEY and CDR2 as SVGAGI. The CDR3 is made up of 14 amino acids. CDR3 amino acids: CASSWAGMGTEAFF. In DNA, the CDR3 is TGTGCCAGCAGTTGGGCCGGGATGGGCACTGAAGCTTTCTTT.

The chain is built from TRBV6-1 and TRBJ1-5; D gene unclear. The germline CDR1 and CDR2 sequences are MNHNS and SASEGT. The V gene lost 3 bases and the J gene lost 7 bases, with 13 bases spanning the gap. The CDR3 sequence is 14 residues long. Here the CDR3 reads CASSDNRSDQPQHF. CDR3 nucleotide sequence: TGTGCCAGCAGTGATAATAGATCGGACCAGCCCCAGCATTTT.

This rearrangement joins TRBV28 to TRBJ2-4, with 14 bases identical to TRBD2. CDR1 and CDR2 (germline): MDHEN, SYDVKM. Trimming removed 2 bases from V and 0 bases from J; junction bases left unmatched: 6. This CDR3 has 19 residues. CDR3 amino acids: CASSLRTSGRLGAKNIQYF. The CDR3 coding sequence is TGTGCCAGCAGTTTACGGACTAGCGGGAGGTTGGGAGCCAAAAACATTCAGTACTTC.

The rearrangement joins TRBV7-2 to TRBJ2-7; possibly TRBD2 for D (5 bases). Germline V CDR1 and CDR2: SGHTA, FQGNSA. The V end lost 8 bases, the J end lost 1 base, and 15 bases lay between the germline ends. The CDR3 spans 14 residues. DNA for the CDR3: TGTGCCAGCCGCCCGAACGCGGGTTCCTACGAGCAGTACTTC. Its translation: CASRPNAGSYEQYF.

The CDR3 is CATHPDTYYGYTF. CDR3 nucleotides: TGTGCCACCCACCCGGACACTTACTATGGCTACACCTTC. The chain uses TRBV10-3 and TRBJ1-2; weak D call: TRBD1 (5 bases). The CDR3 sequence is 13 residues long. Germline V CDR1 and CDR2: ENHRY, SYGVKD. The V gene lost 10 bases and the J gene lost 3 bases, with 15 bases spanning the gap.

This clone occurred a few times. This CDR3 is also generated by other DNA sequences in the sample. This sequence joins TRBV10-1 and TRBJ1-5; no firm D call. Germline V gene data show CDR1 as WNHNN and CDR2 as SYGVQD (reference sequence). The V end was cut by 5 bases, the J end by 5 bases, with 4 bases between. This CDR3 spans 11 amino acids. CDR3 sequence: CASSRDQPQHF. CDR3 in DNA: TGCGCCAGCAGTAGGGATCAGCCCCAGCATTTT.

The genes are TRBV7-6 and TRBJ1-3; perhaps TRBD1 as D (5 bases). The CDR3 runs to 17 residues. V was clipped by 0 bases and J by 2 bases, with 14 bases between them. Germline V gene lookup returns CDR1 SGHVS and CDR2 FNYEAQ. The CDR3 region has the DNA TGTGCCAGCAGCTTAGCGCCAGGCAGGGTCCCTGGAAACACCATATATTTT. Its translation: CASSLAPGRVPGNTIYF.

This sequence joins TRBV5-1 and TRBJ2-2; 11 bases are shared with TRBD2. The V segment lost 1 base and the J segment 4 bases; nucleotides outside the gene matches: 6. The CDR3 has 17 residues. In germline, CDR1 is SGHRS, CDR2 YFSETQ. This chain's CDR3 is CASSLISGRAVTGELFF. The CDR3 bases are TGCGCCAGCAGCTTGATTAGCGGGAGGGCCGTCACCGGGGAGCTGTTTTTT.

The CDR3 coding sequence is TGTGCCTGGAGTGAGGGTAGCGGGAGGTATGAGCAGTTCTTC. This codes for CAWSEGSGRYEQFF. This chain links TRBV30 with TRBJ2-1, with TRBD2 matching over 10 bases. Germline lookup yields CDR1 GTSNPN and CDR2 SVGIG (reference sequence). The CDR3 loop spans 14 amino acids. Trimming at V came to 1 base and at J to 8 bases, leaving 5 bases not matched to a gene.